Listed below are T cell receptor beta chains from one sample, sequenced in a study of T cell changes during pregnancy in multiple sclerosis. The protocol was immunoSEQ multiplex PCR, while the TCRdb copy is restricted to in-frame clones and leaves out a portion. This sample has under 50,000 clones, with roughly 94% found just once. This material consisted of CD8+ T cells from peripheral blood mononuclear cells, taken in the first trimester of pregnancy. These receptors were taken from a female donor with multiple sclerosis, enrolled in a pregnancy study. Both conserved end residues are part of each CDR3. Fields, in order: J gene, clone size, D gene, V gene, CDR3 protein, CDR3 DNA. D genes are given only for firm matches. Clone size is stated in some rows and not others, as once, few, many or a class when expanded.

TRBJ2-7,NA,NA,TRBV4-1,CASSPTQGTYEQYF,TGCGCCAGCAGCCCCACCCAGGGGACCTACGAGCAGTACTTC
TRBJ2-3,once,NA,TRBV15,CATSREAGTDTQYF,TGTGCCACCAGCAGAGAAGCGGGCACAGATACGCAGTATTTT
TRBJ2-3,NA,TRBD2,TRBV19,CATAGVSTDTQYF,TGTGCGACAGCGGGAGTAAGCACAGATACGCAGTATTTT
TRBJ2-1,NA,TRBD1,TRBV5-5,CASSLGGFDEQFF,TGTGCCAGCAGCTTAGGGGGCTTTGATGAGCAGTTCTTC
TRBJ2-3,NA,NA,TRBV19,CASSIGGIAQYF,TGTGCCAGTAGTATAGGCGGGATAGCGCAGTATTTT
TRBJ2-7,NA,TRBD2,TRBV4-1,CASSQVGTSGRASYEQYF,TGCGCCAGCAGCCAAGTGGGGACTAGCGGGAGGGCATCCTACGAGCAGTACTTC
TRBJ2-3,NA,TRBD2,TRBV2,CASSGGPAGAADTQYF,TGTGCCAGCAGTGGGGGACCGGCGGGAGCAGCAGATACGCAGTATTTT
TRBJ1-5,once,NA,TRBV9,CASRRGSTYSNQPQHF,TGTGCCAGCCGCAGGGGCTCCACTTATAGCAATCAGCCCCAGCATTTT
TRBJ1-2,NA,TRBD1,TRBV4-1,CASSLGQGNNYGYTF,TGCGCCAGCAGCCTGGGACAGGGGAATAACTATGGCTACACCTTC
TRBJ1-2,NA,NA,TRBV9,CASGLGYTF,TGTGCCAGCGGGCTTGGCTACACCTTC
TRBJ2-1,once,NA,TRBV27,CASSLQGSYNEQFF,TGTGCCAGCAGTTTACAGGGGTCATACAATGAGCAGTTCTTC
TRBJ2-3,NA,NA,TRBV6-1,CASSGQSGSTDTQYF,TGTGCCAGCAGTGGTCAAAGCGGTAGCACAGATACGCAGTATTTT
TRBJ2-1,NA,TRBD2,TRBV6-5,CASSYGLAGGPNEQFF,TGTGCCAGCAGTTACGGCCTAGCGGGAGGGCCTAATGAGCAGTTCTTC
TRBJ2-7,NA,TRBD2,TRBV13,CASSSFEGLAGGPPVYEQYF,TGTGCCAGCAGCTCCTTCGAGGGACTAGCGGGAGGGCCGCCGGTCTACGAGCAGTACTTC
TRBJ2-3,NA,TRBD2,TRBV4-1,CASSQAGGAGAPTDTQYF,TGCGCCAGCAGCCAAGCGGGGGGAGCGGGAGCGCCCACAGATACGCAGTATTTT
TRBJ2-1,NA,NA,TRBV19,CASSIGGLDEQFF,TGTGCCAGTAGTATTGGGGGACTCGATGAGCAGTTCTTC
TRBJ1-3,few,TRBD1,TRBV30,CAWSLGGEANTIYF,TGTGCCTGGAGTTTAGGGGGCGAAGCAAACACCATATATTTT
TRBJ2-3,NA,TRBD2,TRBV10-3,CAIDSGGRGETDTQYF,TGTGCCATCGATTCCGGCGGGAGAGGGGAAACAGATACGCAGTATTTT
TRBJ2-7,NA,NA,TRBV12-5,CASGLVAGDAREQYF,TGTGCTAGTGGTTTGGTGGCAGGGGACGCGCGCGAGCAGTACTTC
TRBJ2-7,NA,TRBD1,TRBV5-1,CASSYLRTTGIKHEQYF,TGCGCCAGCAGCTACTTGCGGACGACAGGGATCAAGCACGAGCAGTACTTC
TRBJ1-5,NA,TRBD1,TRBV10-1,CASRRDRGPGVNSNQPQHF,TGCGCCAGCAGGCGGGACAGGGGGCCGGGGGTAAATAGCAATCAGCCCCAGCATTTT
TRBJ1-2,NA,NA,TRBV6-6,CASSYGSALGSGYTF,TGTGCCAGCAGTTACGGCAGCGCGCTCGGCTCAGGCTACACCTTC
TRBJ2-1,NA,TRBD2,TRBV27,CASSSGIAGNYNEQFF,TGTGCCAGCAGTAGCGGGATAGCGGGTAACTACAATGAGCAGTTCTTC
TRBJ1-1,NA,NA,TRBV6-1,CASIRDSNTEAFF,TGTGCCAGCATTCGGGATTCGAACACTGAAGCTTTCTTT
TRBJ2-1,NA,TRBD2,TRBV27,CASSAIAGNAYNEQFF,TGTGCCAGCAGTGCCATAGCGGGAAACGCCTACAATGAGCAGTTCTTC
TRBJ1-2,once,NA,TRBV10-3,CAISETGGGYGYTF,TGTGCCATCAGTGAGACCGGGGGAGGCTATGGCTACACCTTC
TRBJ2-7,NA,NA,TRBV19,CASSPSSGYEQYF,TGTGCCAGTAGTCCGAGTAGCGGTTACGAGCAGTACTTC
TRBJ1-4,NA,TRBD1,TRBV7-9,CASSLTGTDEKLFF,TGTGCCAGCAGCTTAACCGGGACAGATGAAAAACTGTTTTTT
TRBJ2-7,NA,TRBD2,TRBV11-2,CASSWGTSGSNEQYF,TGTGCCAGCAGCTGGGGGACTAGCGGGAGTAACGAGCAGTACTTC
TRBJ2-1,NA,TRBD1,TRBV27,CASSLAGGNEQFF,TGTGCCAGCAGTTTAGCAGGGGGCAATGAGCAGTTCTTC
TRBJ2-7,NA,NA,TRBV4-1,CASSQETGVGYEQYF,TGCGCCAGCAGCCAAGAAACGGGAGTCGGTTACGAGCAGTACTTC
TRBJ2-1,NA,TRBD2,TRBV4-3,CASSQELAGSSYNEQFF,TGCGCCAGCAGCCAAGAACTAGCGGGCAGCTCCTACAATGAGCAGTTCTTC
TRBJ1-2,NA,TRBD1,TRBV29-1,CSVATGEGYTF,TGCAGCGTAGCCACAGGGGAAGGCTACACCTTC
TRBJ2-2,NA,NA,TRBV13,CARSNVLKWSGELFF,TGTGCCCGGTCTAATGTGTTGAAATGGTCCGGGGAGCTGTTTTTT
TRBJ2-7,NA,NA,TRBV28,CASSWGRRTYEQYF,TGTGCCAGCAGTTGGGGCAGGCGTACCTACGAGCAGTACTTC
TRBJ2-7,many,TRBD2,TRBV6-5,CASSYSSGSSYEQYF,TGTGCCAGCAGTTACTCTAGCGGGAGCTCCTACGAGCAGTACTTC
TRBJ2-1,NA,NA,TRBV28,CASSPGRSYNEQFF,TGTGCCAGCAGTCCGGGTCGCTCCTACAATGAGCAGTTCTTC
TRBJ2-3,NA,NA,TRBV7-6,CASSLAGGTGRDTQYF,TGTGCCAGCAGCTTAGCGGGAGGGACAGGCAGAGATACGCAGTATTTT
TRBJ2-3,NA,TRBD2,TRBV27,CASSSLLAGGADTQYF,TGTGCCAGCAGTTCCCTTCTAGCGGGAGGGGCAGATACGCAGTATTTT
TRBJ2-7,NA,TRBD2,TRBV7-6,CASSLEAGGHYGQYF,TGTGCCAGCAGCTTAGAGGCGGGAGGGCATTACGGGCAGTACTTC
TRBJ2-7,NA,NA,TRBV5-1,CASSFRGSSYEQYF,TGCGCCAGCAGCTTTAGGGGGAGCTCCTACGAGCAGTACTTC
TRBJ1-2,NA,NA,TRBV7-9,CASSGSAGRGYTF,TGTGCCAGCAGCGGTTCGGCGGGCAGAGGCTACACCTTC
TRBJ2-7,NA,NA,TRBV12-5,CASGLSVEEQYF,TGTGCTAGTGGTTTGTCTGTCGAGGAGCAGTACTTC
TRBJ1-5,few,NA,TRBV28,CASRTPDGGVRNQPQHF,TGTGCCAGCAGGACCCCAGATGGCGGGGTACGCAATCAGCCCCAGCATTTT
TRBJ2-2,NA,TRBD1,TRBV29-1,CSVEEAGQGATGELFF,TGCAGCGTTGAAGAGGCAGGACAGGGGGCCACCGGGGAGCTGTTTTTT
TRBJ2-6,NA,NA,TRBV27,CASSSQDSGANVLTF,TGTGCCAGCAGTTCCCAGGACTCTGGGGCCAACGTCCTGACTTTC
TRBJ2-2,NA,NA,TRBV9,CASSVDSGTGELFF,TGTGCCAGCAGCGTAGATTCGGGGACCGGGGAGCTGTTTTTT
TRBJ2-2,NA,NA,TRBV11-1,CASSQGGELFF,TGTGCCAGCAGCCAGGGAGGGGAGCTGTTTTTT
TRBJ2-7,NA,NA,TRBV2,CASSEAETGWTYEQYF,TGTGCCAGCAGTGAAGCCGAGACTGGTTGGACCTACGAGCAGTACTTC
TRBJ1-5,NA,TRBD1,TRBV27,CASSKTTGALNQPQHF,TGTGCCAGCAGCAAAACCACAGGGGCGTTAAATCAGCCCCAGCATTTT
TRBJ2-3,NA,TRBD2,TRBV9,CASSVLAGDTQYF,TGTGCCAGCAGCGTCCTAGCGGGAGATACGCAGTATTTT
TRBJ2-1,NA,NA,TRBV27,CASSFGAGNEQFF,TGTGCCAGCAGTTTTGGGGCCGGCAATGAGCAGTTCTTC
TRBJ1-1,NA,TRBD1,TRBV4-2,CASSPTGAGTEAFF,TGTGCCAGCAGCCCGACAGGGGCGGGCACTGAAGCTTTCTTT
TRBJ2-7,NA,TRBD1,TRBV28,CASSLDDRGRFYEQYF,TGTGCCAGCAGTCTAGATGACAGGGGGCGTTTCTACGAGCAGTACTTC
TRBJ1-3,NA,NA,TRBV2,CASSGPGQPSGNTIYF,TGTGCCAGCAGTGGGCCGGGACAACCATCTGGAAACACCATATATTTT